A single sample gave rise to the 22 T cell receptor beta chains below, sequenced in a study of T cell repertoires in cytomegalovirus infection (dated by TCRdb to about 2019). These reads were obtained on an Illumina HiSeq 1500. The public reads were run again by TCRdb, first through fastp at Q25 and then through MiXCR, and only productive beta chains were kept. Entries are consolidated by CDR3 protein sequence, retaining the most common genes and DNA. The sample table shows over 450,000 distinct CDR3 sequences, and over 9% are seen once. 10% of the sample is taken by the ten largest. Sequencing was done on a sample of PBMCs. These receptors originate from a human donor in good health (CMV status not recorded). Some clones in this sample may be carry-over from other donors' samples.

This clonotype was detected ten times or more. The gene calls are TRBV2 and TRBJ1-5, with 8 bases matching TRBD1. Germline V gene lookup returns CDR1 SNHLY and CDR2 FYNNEI. V gave up 11 bases and J gave up 4 bases; unmatched junction bases: 7. The CDR3 has 13 amino acids. CDR3 sequence reads: CAGSRGQNQPQHF. The DNA for the CDR3 is TGTGCCGGATCCAGGGGGCAAAATCAGCCCCAGCATTTT. Supplemented by reference TRBV2 and TRBJ1-5, the full variable domain reads EPEVTQTPSHQVTQMGQEVILRCVPISNHLYFYWYRQILGQKVEFLVSFYNNEISEKSEIFDDQFSVERPDGSNFTLKIRSTKLEDSAMYFCAGSRGQNQPQHFGDGTRLSIL.

This clonotype appeared a few times. The rearrangement uses TRBV5-5 and TRBJ2-5, with D perhaps TRBD1 (6 bases). Germline CDR1 and CDR2: SGHKS and YYEKEE (reference sequence). The CDR3 is 15 residues long. V lost 1 base and J 5 bases, leaving 15 bases between the germline ends. The CDR3 region is CASSLHPDSLETQYF. The CDR3 nucleotides read TGTGCCAGCAGCTTGCATCCGGACAGTTTGGAGACCCAGTACTTC.

This clonotype was detected many times. The chain has TRBV12-3 or TRBV12-4 and TRBJ2-2, with TRBD1 identical over 7 bases. V dropped 6 bases and J dropped 5; count of bases not matched to a gene: 12. The CDR3 is made up of 16 amino acids. In DNA form, the CDR3 reads TGTGCCAGCAGCCTAGGGGGCGATTTGACAACCGGGGAGCTGTTTTTT. It yields the protein CASSLGGDLTTGELFF.

This clonotype showed up many times. The V and J genes are TRBV7-9 and TRBJ2-1; 10 bases map to TRBD1. Germline CDR1 SEHNR, CDR2 FQNEAQ (reference sequence). The CDR3 length is 15 residues. V shed 3 bases, J shed 9 bases, and the junction held 8 bases outside the gene matches. The CDR3 DNA sequence: TGTGCCAGCAGCTTTGGGGACAGGGGATCGGTTGAGCAGTTCTTC. It codes for CASSFGDRGSVEQFF.

This clonotype has more than one count but fewer than ten. The rearrangement links TRBV29-1 to TRBJ2-1; TRBD2 aligns across 8 bases. The CDR3 contains 16 residues. The germline CDR1 and CDR2 sequences are SQVTM and ANQGSEA. The V gene end was trimmed by 7 bases and the J gene end by 0 bases; junction bases not matched to a gene: 11. CDR3 bases: TGCAGCGCGCCCTTGGGGGGGACTAGCTCCTACAATGAGCAGTTCTTC. Amino acids: CSAPLGGTSSYNEQFF.

This clonotype was recorded at least ten times. The chain combines TRBV7-8 with TRBJ2-7; 7 nucleotides align to TRBD1. Looked up from germline, CDR1 is SGHVS and CDR2 is FQNEAQ. There are 15 residues in the CDR3. J lost 4 bases, V lost 10 bases, and 16 bases had no gene match. In DNA, the CDR3 is TGTGCCATAATCTCGGACACAACAGGGGTTTACGAGCAGTACTTC. Translation: CAIISDTTGVYEQYF.

This clonotype appeared a few times. The chain employs TRBV10-3 and TRBJ1-1, with 7 bases fitting TRBD1. The CDR3 has 16 residues. Per germline, CDR1 ENHRY and CDR2 SYGVKD. Trimming removed 2 bases from V and 4 bases from J; junction bases left unmatched: 10. CDR3 sequence: CAISETTGTAPTEAFF. The CDR3 nucleotides are TGTGCCATCAGTGAGACTACAGGGACAGCTCCCACTGAAGCTTTCTTT.

This clonotype was recorded many times. The CDR3 protein is CASSQLGQHEAFF. CDR3 DNA: TGTGCCAGCAGTCAACTCGGACAGCATGAAGCTTTCTTT. The chain uses TRBV28 and TRBJ1-1; D is possibly TRBD1 (6 bases). Between the trimmed V and J ends, which lost 5 bases and 7 bases, there was a span of 14 bases. This CDR3 is built from 13 residues. Germline V gene sequence: CDR1 MDHEN, CDR2 SYDVKM. Full variable domain (rest looked up from reference TRBV28 and TRBJ1-1): DVKVTQSSRYLVKRTGEKVFLECVQDMDHENMFWYRQDPGLGLRLIYFSYDVKMKEKGDIPEGYSVSREKKERFSLILESASTNQTSMYLCASSQLGQHEAFFGQGTRLTVV.

The table lists this clonotype with a few counts. The rearrangement joins TRBV4-2 to TRBJ2-3; 14 nucleotides align to TRBD2. This CDR3 is built from 15 residues. Germline CDR1 is LGHNA and CDR2 is YNFKEQ. The J segment lost 10 bases and the V segment lost 4 bases, leaving 7 bases of the junction unmatched. For the CDR3, the DNA is TGTGCCAGCAGCCCCGGGACTAGCGGGAGCGAGGCGCAGTATTTT. It specifies CASSPGTSGSEAQYF.

This clonotype was seen many times. This sequence joins TRBV3-1 and TRBJ2-1, with D possibly being TRBD2 (5 bases). V lost 4 bases and J lost 5, with 15 bases in between. The length of the CDR3 is 15 residues. Germline CDR1 reads LGHDT; CDR2 reads YNNKEL (reference sequence). The CDR3 DNA reads TGTGCCAGCAGCCCCTACTCAGGACTGAACAATGAGCAGTTCTTC. Translation gives CASSPYSGLNNEQFF.

Ten or more counts support this clonotype. The chain links TRBV7-2 to TRBJ2-2, with 8 bases fitting TRBD2. The CDR3 has 14 amino acids. Germline V gene sequence: CDR1 SGHTA, CDR2 FQGNSA. The junction had 7 bases not matched to a gene; V was cut back by 8 bases and J by 5 bases. CDR3 residues: CASLSGSRTGELFF. CDR3 nucleotides: TGTGCCAGCCTCAGCGGGAGTAGGACCGGGGAGCTGTTTTTT.

The chain uses TRBV3-1 and TRBJ2-7, with 12 bases identical to TRBD2. Trimming took 3 bases from V and 0 from J; bases not matched to a gene: 3. The CDR3 contains 16 residues. Germline lookup yields CDR1 LGHDT and CDR2 YNNKEL (reference sequence). Here the CDR3 reads CASSHRTSGISYEQYF. CDR3 nucleotides: TGTGCCAGCAGCCATAGGACTAGCGGGATCTCCTACGAGCAGTACTTC.

This clonotype was observed a handful of times. The V call is TRBV20-1, the J call TRBJ2-5; D is possibly TRBD1 (6 bases). V lost 0 bases and J 5 bases, leaving 13 bases between the germline ends. The germline CDR1 and CDR2 sequences are DFQATT and SNEGSKA (reference sequence). The CDR3 spans 14 residues. This CDR3 is CSARDLTGSETQYF. The CDR3 DNA reads TGCAGTGCTAGAGACCTGACAGGTTCGGAGACCCAGTACTTC.

The sample holds many counts of this clonotype. This sequence joins TRBV19 and TRBJ2-7; 7 positions match TRBD2. The CDR3 sequence is 16 residues long. Germline lookup yields CDR1 LNHDA and CDR2 SQIVND (reference sequence). Trimming took 2 bases from V and 0 from J; bases not matched to a gene: 7. CDR3 in amino acids: CASSISTQRGSYEQYF. In DNA, the CDR3 is TGTGCCAGTAGTATATCGACGCAGCGGGGCTCCTACGAGCAGTACTTC.

This clonotype was found many times. The chain joins TRBV7-2 to TRBJ2-3; 8 bases are a match to TRBD1. The CDR3 spans 16 residues. After removal of 5 bases from V and 0 bases from J, the junction contained 7 bases not matched to a gene. Per germline, CDR1 SGHTA and CDR2 FQGNSA. CDR3 nucleotide sequence: TGTGCCAGCAGCCCGGACAGGGTGTCGAGCACAGATACGCAGTATTTT. This sequence encodes CASSPDRVSSTDTQYF.

The chain joins TRBV9 to TRBJ2-7; 10 nucleotides agree with TRBD1. Germline CDR1 SGDLS, CDR2 YYNGEE. With 1 base clipped from V and 4 bases from J, the junction kept 8 bases outside the gene matches. The CDR3 loop spans 16 amino acids. CDR3 DNA: TGTGCCAGCAGCGTATCAGCCGGGACAGGGGCTTACGAGCAGTACTTC. Its protein is CASSVSAGTGAYEQYF.

A word on this clonotype: A much larger clone differs by one base, so this may be a read error. The V and J genes are TRBV20-1 and TRBJ2-2; the D is unclear. Germline-derived CDR1 and CDR2 are DFQATT and SNEGSKA (reference sequence). Trimming removed 6 bases from V and 9 bases from J, with 20 bases in between. The CDR3 extends over 14 amino acids. The DNA for the CDR3 is TGCAGTGCGCGCCCACACTCTAGGACCCGGGAGCTGTTTTTT. The encoded protein is CSARPHSRTRELFF.

The table lists this clonotype with a count of one. This chain connects TRBV3-1 to TRBJ1-1; 7 bases agree with TRBD1. The V gene's germline CDR1 is LGHDT and CDR2 YNNKEL (reference sequence). V trimming: 5 bases; J trimming: 0 bases; junction bases outside the gene matches: 3. This CDR3 has 14 residues. The CDR3 is CASSTTGLNTEAFF. As DNA, the CDR3 is TGTGCCAGCAGCACGACAGGGCTGAACACTGAAGCTTTCTTT.

In its sample, this clonotype was seen many times. The gene calls are TRBV19 and TRBJ2-1; maybe TRBD2 (5 bases). Germline V gene lookup returns CDR1 LNHDA and CDR2 SQIVND (reference sequence). Between the trimmed V and J ends, which lost 8 bases and 4 bases, there was a span of 15 bases. This CDR3 has 14 amino acids. The CDR3 DNA sequence: TGTGCCAGTCGCGCCCGGGATCTTTACAATGAGCAGTTCTTC. This translates into CASRARDLYNEQFF.

V and J are TRBV6-5 and TRBJ1-4; 7 bases match TRBD1. The V segment lost 6 bases and the J segment 4 bases; nucleotides outside the gene matches: 8. The germline V gene has CDR1 MNHEY and CDR2 SVGAGI. The CDR3 sequence is 15 residues long. CDR3 coding DNA: TGTGCCAGCAGACCACAGGGGAGGGGTAATGAAAAACTGTTTTTT. Protein: CASRPQGRGNEKLFF.

This clonotype was detected ten times or more. V and J are TRBV7-8 and TRBJ2-7, with a tentative D call TRBD1 (7 bases). The CDR3 is 14 amino acids. The germline V gene has CDR1 SGHVS and CDR2 FQNEAQ. The germline V and J ends were trimmed by 4 bases and 4 bases, with 14 bases remaining between them. Here the CDR3 reads CASSSNRGGYEQYF. The CDR3 region has the DNA TGTGCCAGCAGCTCAAACAGGGGAGGTTACGAGCAGTACTTC.

The rearrangement uses TRBV24-1 and TRBJ1-5; D call uncertain. The CDR3 has 12 amino acids. The V gene's germline CDR1 is KGHDR and CDR2 SFDVKD. V shed 10 bases and J shed 0 bases, with 6 bases lying between them. The CDR3 is CATGVSNQPQHF. The CDR3 DNA sequence: TGTGCCACAGGAGTTAGCAATCAGCCCCAGCATTTT.